A few counts support the clone carrying this TCR beta chain. Tregs were sorted as CD4+CD25+CD127-/low cells. TCRdb ran MiXCR on the 5' RACE reads and lists one entry per CDR3 protein. The sample shows 40,000 to 55,000 distinct CDR3 sequences, about a fifth of them seen only once. The sequenced material came from Tregs sorted from a lymph node. The origin of this receptor is a female donor with breast cancer.

The CDR3 bases are TGCAGTGCTGCTTTTCGGGGCAGCCGAGAGACCCAGTACTTC. It is translated as CSAAFRGSRETQYF. The chain has TRBV20-1 and TRBJ2-5, with D perhaps being TRBD1 or TRBD2 (5 bases each). With 5 bases removed from V and 4 bases from J, the gap between germline ends came to 17 bases. The CDR3 has 14 amino acids. Germline V lookup: CDR1 DFQATT, CDR2 SNEGSKA (reference sequence).